This T cell receptor beta chain was sequenced during a study of T-cell reconstitution after alpha-beta-depleted transplantation in children. The study, taken as a whole, reports: There were some patients whose high TCRbeta diversity at day 60 came from surviving recipient T cells and thymic progenitors. Alpha-beta T cells about two months after transplant reportedly derived from several hundred expanded graft clones.

Concerning this clonotype itself: The antigen is not known.

A library of TCRbeta sequences, prepared with unique molecular identifiers, was generated. TCRdb reanalysed the PCR reads using MiXCR and keeps one entry per CDR3 protein. This table holds 530,000 or so distinct CDR3 sequences, 25% to 30% found once. CDR3 length: 15 amino acids. Trimming pared 2 bases from V and 4 bases from J, leaving 15 bases between. The germline gives CDR1 DFQATT, CDR2 SNEGSKA (reference sequence). Here the sequenced sample was PBMCs, taken before TCRalphabeta/CD19-depleted stem cell transplant. The chain links TRBV20-1 to TRBJ2-1; D perhaps matches TRBD2 (7 bases). The clonotype comes from a boy under two years old with Wiskott-Aldrich syndrome, due to receive a stem cell transplant. Written as DNA, the CDR3 is TGCAGTGCTAGATCCCCTAGGGGGGGGTACAATGAGCAGTTCTTC. Its translation is CSARSPRGGYNEQFF.